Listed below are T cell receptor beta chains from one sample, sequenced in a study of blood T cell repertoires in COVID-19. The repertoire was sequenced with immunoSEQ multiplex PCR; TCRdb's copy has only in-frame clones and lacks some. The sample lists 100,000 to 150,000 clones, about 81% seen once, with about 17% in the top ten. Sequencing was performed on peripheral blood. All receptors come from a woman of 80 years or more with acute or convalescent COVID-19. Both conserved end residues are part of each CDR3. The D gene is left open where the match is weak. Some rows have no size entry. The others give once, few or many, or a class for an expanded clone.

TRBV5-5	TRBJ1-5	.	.	TGTGCCAGCAGCTTGGGCGTTGGTTATAGCAATCAGCCCCAGCATTTT	CASSLGVGYSNQPQHF
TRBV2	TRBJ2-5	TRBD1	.	TGTGCCAGCAACCGGGACAGGGGGCTGGAGGAGACCCAGTACTTC	CASNRDRGLEETQYF
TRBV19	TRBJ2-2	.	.	TGTGCCAGTAGTAGACCAGGCGGGGCTTCTGGGGAGCTGTTTTTT	CASSRPGGASGELFF
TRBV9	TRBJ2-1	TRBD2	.	TGTGCCAGCAGCTGGAGACTAGCGCATGAGCAGTTCTTC	CASSWRLAHEQFF
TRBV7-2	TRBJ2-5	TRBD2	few	TGTGCCAGCAGCCCGCGGGGTAGCGGGGTGGAGACCCAGTACTTC	CASSPRGSGVETQYF
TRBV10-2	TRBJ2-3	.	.	TGCGCCAGCAGGGTGGAGCGGGTGGCGGCAGATACGCAGTATTTT	CASRVERVAADTQYF
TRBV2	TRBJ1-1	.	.	TGTGCCAGCAGCCGAAGACAGAATCTAATCATGAACACTGAAGCTTTCTTT	CASSRRQNLIMNTEAFF
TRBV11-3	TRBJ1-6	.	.	TGTGCCAGCAGCCTGATACAGGGTTCACCCCTCCACTTT	CASSLIQGSPLHF
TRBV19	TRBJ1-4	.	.	TGTGCCAGACGACGCGCAGGGACTAATGAAAAACTGTTTTTT	CARRRAGTNEKLFF
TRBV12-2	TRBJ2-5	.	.	TGTGCAAGTCGCCGTACCCTGGGGCGGGGTCTCCAAGAGACCCAGTACTTC	CASRRTLGRGLQETQYF
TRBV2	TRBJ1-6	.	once	TGTGCCAGCAGTGAGGCGGCGATCGCACCCCTCCACTTT	CASSEAAIAPLHF
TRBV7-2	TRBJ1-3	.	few	TGTGCCAGCAGCGAGGGCGTCCGCAACACCATATATTTT	CASSEGVRNTIYF
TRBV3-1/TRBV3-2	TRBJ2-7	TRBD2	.	TGTGCCAGCAGCCAAGGGACTAGCGGGGGGAGCTACGAGCAGTACTTC	CASSQGTSGGSYEQYF
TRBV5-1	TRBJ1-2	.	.	TGCGCCAGCAGCTCATTGACAGACAACTATGGCTACACCTTC	CASSSLTDNYGYTF
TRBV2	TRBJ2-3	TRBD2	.	TGTGCCAGCAGCGCACTAGCGGGGGGTGCAGATACGCAGTATTTT	CASSALAGGADTQYF
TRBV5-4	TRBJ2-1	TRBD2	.	TGTGCCAGCAGCCCGGGGTCGGTAGCGGGGCAAAGCTCCTACAATGAGCAGTTCTTC	CASSPGSVAGQSSYNEQFF
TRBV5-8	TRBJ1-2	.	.	TGTGCCAGCAGCTTGAGCCTAAACTATGGCTACACCTTC	CASSLSLNYGYTF
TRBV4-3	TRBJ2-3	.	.	TGCGCCAGCAGCTACATAGCGGAAACAGATACGCAGTATTTT	CASSYIAETDTQYF
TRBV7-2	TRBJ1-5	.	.	TGTGCCAGCAGCTTTACAGATCTCCTCAATCAGCCCCAGCATTTT	CASSFTDLLNQPQHF
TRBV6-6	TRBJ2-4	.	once	TGTGCCAGCCACACTAGTCCTGTGGCCAAAAACATTCAGTACTTC	CASHTSPVAKNIQYF
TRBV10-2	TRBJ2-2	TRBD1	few	TGCGCCAGCAGTGAGTCGACGATAACAGGGGGGCCGAACGGGGAGCTGTTTTTT	CASSESTITGGPNGELFF
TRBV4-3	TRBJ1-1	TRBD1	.	TGCGCCAGCAGCCAATCGACAGGGGGCTTGACTGAAGCTTTCTTT	CASSQSTGGLTEAFF
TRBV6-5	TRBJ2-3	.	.	TGTGCCAGCAGTTACTCGAGGGTCAGCACAGATACGCAGTATTTT	CASSYSRVSTDTQYF
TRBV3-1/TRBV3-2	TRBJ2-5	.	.	TGTGCCAGCAGCCGGGGGGATAGCCTTGCCCAGTACTTC	CASSRGDSLAQYF
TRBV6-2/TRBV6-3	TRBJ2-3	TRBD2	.	TGTGCCAGCAGTTCAGAGCGGGGGCCAACCCTCCATACGCAGTATTTT	CASSSERGPTLHTQYF
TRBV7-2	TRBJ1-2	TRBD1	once	TGTGCCAGCAGCCCAGGACAGGCGGAAGGTGGCTACACCTTC	CASSPGQAEGGYTF
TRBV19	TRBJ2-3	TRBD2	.	TGTGCCAGTAGCGAGACTAGCGGGGGGGTTGGAATAGGCACAGATACGCAGTATTTT	CASSETSGGVGIGTDTQYF
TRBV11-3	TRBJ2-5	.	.	TGTGCCAGCAGCTTAGCCGCTGGGGGACTCGACCAAGAGACCCAGTACTTC	CASSLAAGGLDQETQYF
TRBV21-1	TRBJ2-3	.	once	TGTGCCAGCAGCAAAGAACTGGCCAGGCCAAGCACAGATACGCAGTATTTT	CASSKELARPSTDTQYF
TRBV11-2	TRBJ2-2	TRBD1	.	TGTGCCAGCAGCTTGGTCAGGGGGCGAATCGGGGAGCTGTTTTTT	CASSLVRGRIGELFF
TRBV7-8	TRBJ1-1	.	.	TGTGCCAGCAGCTTGATCCGGGACACTTCTGGAGCTTTCTTT	CASSLIRDTSGAFF
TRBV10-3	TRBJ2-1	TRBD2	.	TGTGCCATCAGTGAGTCAATGGGACTAGCGGTACACGAGCAGTTCTTC	CAISESMGLAVHEQFF
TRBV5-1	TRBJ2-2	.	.	TGCGCCAGCAGCACCGGAGAGAACACCGGGGAGCTGTTTTTT	CASSTGENTGELFF
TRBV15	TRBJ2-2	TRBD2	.	TGTGCCACCAGCAATTCGGATCAGGGAGGGACCGGGGAGCTGTTTTTT	CATSNSDQGGTGELFF
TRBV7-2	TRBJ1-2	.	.	TGTGCCAGCAGCTTAGGGTATCGGGGAACCTATGGCTACACCTTC	CASSLGYRGTYGYTF
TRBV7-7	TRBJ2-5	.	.	TGTGCTAGCAGCTCAGACAGAAAAGAGACCCAGTACTTC	CASSSDRKETQYF
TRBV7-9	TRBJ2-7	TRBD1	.	TGTGCCAGCAGCTTAGCGGGGACAGGGGGACACGAGCAGTACTTC	CASSLAGTGGHEQYF
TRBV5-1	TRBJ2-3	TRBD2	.	TGCGCCAGCAGCCCGTTGCGGGGGGGGACCACAGATACGCAGTATTTT	CASSPLRGGTTDTQYF
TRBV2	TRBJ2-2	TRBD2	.	TGTGCCAGCAGTGATCCTAGCGGGAGCAGCACCGGGGAGCTGTTTTTT	CASSDPSGSSTGELFF
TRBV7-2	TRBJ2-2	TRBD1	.	TGTGCCAGCAGCTTATCCCAGGGGGATCACGGGGAGCTGTTTTTT	CASSLSQGDHGELFF
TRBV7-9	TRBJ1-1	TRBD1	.	TGTGCCAGCAGCTTGACAGGGGATCAAACTGAAGCTTTCTTT	CASSLTGDQTEAFF
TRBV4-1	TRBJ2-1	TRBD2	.	TGCGCCAGCAGCCAACGACTAGCGGGGGGGCCCTCCTACAATGAGCAGTTCTTC	CASSQRLAGGPSYNEQFF
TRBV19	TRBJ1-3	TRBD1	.	TGTGCCAGTAGGGGTCGGGGACAGCGCCTCTCTGGAAACACCATATATTTT	CASRGRGQRLSGNTIYF
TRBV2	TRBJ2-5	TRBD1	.	TGTGCCAGCAGAGATACAGGGGGCTGGGAGACCCAGTACTTC	CASRDTGGWETQYF
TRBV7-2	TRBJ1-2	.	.	TGTGCCAGCAGCTTATCCCGGGAGAGGACACTCGGCTACACCTTC	CASSLSRERTLGYTF
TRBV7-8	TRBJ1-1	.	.	TGTGCCAGCAGCTTAGCGGGCATAGGGCGGAGGAGGACTGAAGCTTTCTTT	CASSLAGIGRRRTEAFF
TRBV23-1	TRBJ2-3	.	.	TGCGCCAGCAGTCAATCGCCCGGGACAAGAGATACGCAGTATTTT	CASSQSPGTRDTQYF
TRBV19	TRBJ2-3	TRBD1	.	TGTGCCAGTAGTATCCTGACAGGGGACACAGATACGCAGTATTTT	CASSILTGDTDTQYF
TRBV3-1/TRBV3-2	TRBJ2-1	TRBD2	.	TGTGCCAGCAGGTTGGCGGGAGTCAATGAGCAGTTCTTC	CASRLAGVNEQFF
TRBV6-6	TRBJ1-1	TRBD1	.	TGTGCCAGCAGTCGCACCGGACAGGGCCGGCAGAACACTGAAGCTTTCTTT	CASSRTGQGRQNTEAFF
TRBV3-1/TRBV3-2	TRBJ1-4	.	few	TGTGCCAGCAGCGAAAATACAGGGACGGGCGAAAAACTGTTTTTT	CASSENTGTGEKLFF
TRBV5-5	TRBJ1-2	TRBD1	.	TGTGCCAGCAGCTTTCCGACAGGGGTGGATGGCTACACCTTC	CASSFPTGVDGYTF
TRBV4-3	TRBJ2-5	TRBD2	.	TGCGCCAGCAGCGCAGGACTAGCGGGAGGGCTGGAGACCCAGTACTTC	CASSAGLAGGLETQYF
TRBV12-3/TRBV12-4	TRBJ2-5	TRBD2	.	TGTGCCAGCTCCCGGGGGGGGGAAGAGACCCAGTACTTC	CASSRGGEETQYF
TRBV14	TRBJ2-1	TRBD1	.	TGTGCCAGCAGCCAAGGAGACAGGGCCCTCTCCTACAATGAGCAGTTCTTC	CASSQGDRALSYNEQFF
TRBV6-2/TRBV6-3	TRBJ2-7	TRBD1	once	TGTGCCAGCAGTAAGACAGGGGGACCTTACGAGCAGTACTTC	CASSKTGGPYEQYF
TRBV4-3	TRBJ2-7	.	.	TGCGCCAGCAGCCAAGGATCGGGCCCGGGAATCGAGCAGTACTTC	CASSQGSGPGIEQYF